This record concerns one T cell receptor (beta chain) sequence. Its target is not known. A second PCR of 7 to 11 cycles used a sample-barcoded 5' primer and a J-beta primer mix. Every cDNA molecule bore a tag from a template-switch adaptor containing 12 random nucleotides. TCRdb itself ran the 5' RACE reads through MiXCR, one entry per CDR3 protein. The sample has 1.5 million to 1.9 million distinct CDR3 sequences; 42% are singletons. The data were obtained in a study of blood T cells in healthy people across ages. Germline V gives CDR1 DFQATT, CDR2 SNEGSKA (reference sequence). The CDR3 sequence is 14 residues long. V was pared by 3 bases and J by 6 bases, with 4 bases of the junction left unmatched. Study results and caveats: The study found more naive CD4+ cells and higher diversity in long-lived than aged donors. Significant beta diversity loss was already apparent by age approximately 40, declining roughly linearly.

Researchers collected 7.5 to 10 milliliters of peripheral blood from every single donor. The chain is built from TRBV20-1 and TRBJ1-6; 8 nucleotides align to TRBD1. The clonotype originates from a young woman in good health. Sequences were obtained from blood. In nucleotides, the CDR3 is TGCAGTGCTAGCCGACAGGGGAGTAATTCACCCCTCCACTTT. Translating it yields CSASRQGSNSPLHF.